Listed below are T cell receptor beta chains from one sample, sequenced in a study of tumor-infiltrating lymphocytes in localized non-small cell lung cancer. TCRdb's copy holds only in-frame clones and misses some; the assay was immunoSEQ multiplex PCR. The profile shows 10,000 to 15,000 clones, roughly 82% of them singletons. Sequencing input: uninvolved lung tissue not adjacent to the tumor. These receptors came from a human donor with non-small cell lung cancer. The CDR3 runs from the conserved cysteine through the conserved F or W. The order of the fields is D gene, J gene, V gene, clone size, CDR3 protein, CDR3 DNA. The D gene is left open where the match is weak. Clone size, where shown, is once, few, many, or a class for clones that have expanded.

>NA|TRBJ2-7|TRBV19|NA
CASSSGVTYEQYF
TGTGCCAGTAGTAGCGGGGTCACCTACGAGCAGTACTTC
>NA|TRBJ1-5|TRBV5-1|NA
CASSPGAGYQPQHF
TGCGCCAGCAGCCCCGGTGCAGGGTATCAGCCCCAGCATTTT
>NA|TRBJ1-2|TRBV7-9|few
CASSLRASNRYGYTF
TGTGCCAGCAGCCTCAGGGCGTCAAACCGCTATGGCTACACCTTC
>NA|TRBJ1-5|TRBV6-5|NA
CASSYSRNSNQPQHF
TGTGCCAGCAGTTACTCGAGGAATAGCAATCAGCCCCAGCATTTT
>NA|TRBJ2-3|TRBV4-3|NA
CASSQGGDFFGTDTQYF
TGCGCCAGCAGCCAAGGGGGGGATTTCTTCGGCACAGATACGCAGTATTTT
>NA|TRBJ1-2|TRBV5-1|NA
CASSTTGAGRGYTF
TGCGCCAGCAGCACGACAGGCGCAGGCCGGGGCTACACCTTC
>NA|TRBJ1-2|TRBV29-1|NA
CSVAAPGQPINGYTF
TGCAGCGTCGCCGCCCCCGGACAGCCTATTAATGGCTACACCTTC
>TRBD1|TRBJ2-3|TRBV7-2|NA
CASSFAGTGGDTQYF
TGTGCCAGCAGCTTCGCAGGGACAGGAGGAGATACGCAGTATTTT
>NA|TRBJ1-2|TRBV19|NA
CASSPSAGQYYGYTF
TGTGCCAGTAGTCCCTCTGCGGGGCAGTACTATGGCTACACCTTC
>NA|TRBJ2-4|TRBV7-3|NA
CASSLWERQFPFQYF
TGTGCCAGCAGCTTATGGGAAAGACAGTTTCCTTTTCAGTACTTC
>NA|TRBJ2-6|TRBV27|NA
CASSLLTGANVLTF
TGTGCCAGCAGTTTACTCACTGGGGCCAACGTCCTGACTTTC
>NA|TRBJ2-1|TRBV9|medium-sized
CASSVKTSSYNEQFF
TGTGCCAGCAGCGTAAAAACGAGCTCCTACAATGAGCAGTTCTTC
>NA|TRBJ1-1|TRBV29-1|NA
CSVERGGMNTEAFF
TGCAGCGTTGAGCGAGGGGGTATGAACACTGAAGCTTTCTTT
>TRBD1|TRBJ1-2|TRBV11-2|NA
CANSGTGGCYGYTF
TGTGCCAACTCGGGTACAGGGGGATGCTATGGCTACACCTTC
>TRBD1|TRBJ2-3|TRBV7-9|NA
CASSPLGQGTDTQYF
TGTGCCAGCAGCCCCCTAGGACAGGGCACAGATACGCAGTATTTT
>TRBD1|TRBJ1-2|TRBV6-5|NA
CASRPPQGMSGYTF
TGTGCCAGCAGGCCACCACAGGGGATGTCTGGCTACACCTTC
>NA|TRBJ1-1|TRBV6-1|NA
CASRESRGGTEAFF
TGTGCCAGCAGGGAGTCCCGGGGAGGCACTGAAGCTTTCTTT
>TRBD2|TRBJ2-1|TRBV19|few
CASSIGSGVLDEQFF
TGTGCCAGTAGTATAGGTAGCGGGGTCCTTGATGAGCAGTTCTTC
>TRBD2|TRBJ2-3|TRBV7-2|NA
CASSYGTSGVADTQYF
TGTGCCAGCAGCTATGGGACTAGCGGGGTGGCAGATACGCAGTATTTT
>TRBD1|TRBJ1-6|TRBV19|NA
CASGGTGGTYNSPLHF
TGTGCCAGTGGCGGGACAGGGGGGACTTATAATTCACCCCTCCACTTT
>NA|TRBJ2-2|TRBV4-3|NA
CASSQDGMSAGELFF
TGCGCCAGCAGCCAAGACGGGATGTCCGCCGGGGAGCTGTTTTTT
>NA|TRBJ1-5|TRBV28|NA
CASAGWGWGQPQHF
TGTGCCTCCGCCGGGTGGGGCTGGGGTCAGCCCCAGCATTTT
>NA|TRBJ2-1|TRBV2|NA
CASSVRSGSENEQFF
TGTGCCAGCAGTGTAAGATCCGGGTCCGAGAATGAGCAGTTCTTC
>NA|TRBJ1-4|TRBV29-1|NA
CGTSNSARSTNEKLFF
TGCGGAACTTCAAACTCAGCGAGGTCCACTAATGAAAAACTGTTTTTT
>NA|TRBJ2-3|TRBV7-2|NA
CASSFYNTDTQYF
TGTGCCAGCAGCTTTTACAACACAGATACGCAGTATTTT
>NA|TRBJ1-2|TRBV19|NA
CAARGSHGYTF
TGTGCCGCCCGGGGATCGCATGGCTACACCTTC
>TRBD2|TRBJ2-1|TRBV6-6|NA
CASSYGAGGDEQFF
TGTGCCAGCAGTTATGGTGCGGGGGGGGATGAGCAGTTCTTC
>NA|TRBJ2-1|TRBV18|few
CASSPPVDRGKQFF
TGTGCCAGCTCACCACCGGTAGACCGGGGCAAGCAGTTCTTC
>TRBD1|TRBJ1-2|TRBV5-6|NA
CASSPGTGANYGYTF
TGTGCCAGCAGCCCGGGGACAGGAGCAAACTATGGCTACACCTTC
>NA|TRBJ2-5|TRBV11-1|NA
CASSLGERETQYF
TGTGCCAGCAGCTTGGGCGAGAGGGAGACCCAGTACTTC
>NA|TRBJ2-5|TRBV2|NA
CASSEGARETQYF
TGTGCCAGCAGTGAAGGGGCACGAGAGACCCAGTACTTC
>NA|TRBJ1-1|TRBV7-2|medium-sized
CANKNRVGTEAFF
TGTGCCAACAAGAACAGGGTGGGCACTGAAGCTTTCTTT
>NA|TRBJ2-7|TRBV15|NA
CATTDTDIPYEQYF
TGTGCCACCACCGACACAGATATCCCCTACGAGCAGTACTTC
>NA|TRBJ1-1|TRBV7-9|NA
CASSLEGNKAFF
TGTGCCAGCAGCTTAGAGGGGAATAAAGCTTTCTTT
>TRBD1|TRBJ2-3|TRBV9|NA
CASSYPSQGVSTDTQYF
TGTGCCAGCAGCTACCCTTCTCAGGGGGTTAGCACAGATACGCAGTATTTT
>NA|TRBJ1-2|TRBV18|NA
CASSPPRSDYGYTF
TGTGCCAGCTCACCACCGCGGTCCGATTATGGCTACACCTTC
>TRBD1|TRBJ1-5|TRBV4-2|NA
CASSQVGTGNQPQHF
TGTGCCAGCAGCCAAGTCGGGACAGGGAATCAGCCCCAGCATTTT
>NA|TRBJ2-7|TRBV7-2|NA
CASSLGGASYEQYF
TGTGCCAGCAGCTTAGGCGGGGCCTCCTACGAGCAGTACTTC
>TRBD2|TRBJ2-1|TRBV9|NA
CASSVSRGGSSYNEQFF
TGTGCCAGCAGCGTTTCACGCGGGGGGAGCTCCTACAATGAGCAGTTCTTC
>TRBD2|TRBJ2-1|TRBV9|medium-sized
CASSSGGAGIEQFF
TGTGCCAGCAGCTCCGGGGGGGCTGGGATTGAGCAGTTCTTC
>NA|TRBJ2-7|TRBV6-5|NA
CASSYQAGRGYEQYF
TGTGCCAGCAGTTACCAGGCGGGGCGCGGATACGAGCAGTACTTC
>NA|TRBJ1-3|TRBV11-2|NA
CASSLAGNTIYF
TGTGCCAGCAGCTTAGCTGGAAACACCATATATTTT
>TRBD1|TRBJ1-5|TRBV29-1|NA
CSVQGEKNQPQHF
TGCAGCGTACAGGGGGAGAAAAATCAGCCCCAGCATTTT
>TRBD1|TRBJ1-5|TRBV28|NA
CASGSGTGNQPQHF
TGTGCCAGCGGGTCTGGGACAGGGAATCAGCCCCAGCATTTT
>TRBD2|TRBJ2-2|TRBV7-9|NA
CASRSGLAGEPNTGELFF
TGTGCCAGCAGATCAGGGCTAGCGGGGGAACCGAACACCGGGGAGCTGTTTTTT
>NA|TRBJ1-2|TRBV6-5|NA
CASTEGNYGYTF
TGTGCCAGCACCGAAGGTAACTATGGCTACACCTTC
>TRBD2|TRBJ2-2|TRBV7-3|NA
CASGLAGGPGTGELFF
TGTGCCAGCGGACTAGCGGGGGGGCCCGGCACCGGGGAGCTGTTTTTT